The entry that follows covers one TCR beta chain sequence. The CDR3 extends over 15 amino acids. Germline V CDR1 and CDR2: MDHEN, SYDVKM. This sample was taken from a study of T cells expressing NK-cell markers. Study overall: There were seven HCMV-seropositive donors and one seronegative donor among the eight sequenced.

Using the 5' RACE reads, TCRdb records one entry per CDR3 protein without DNA. The sample includes around 380,000 distinct CDR3 sequences. The sequenced material came from blood T cells: a sorted CD56 or NKG2C T cell subset, CD4+ or CD8+ T cells, or bulk PBMC T cells (not recorded which). This clonotype originated in a woman aged 45-59 years in good health. This chain links TRBV28 with TRBJ1-6; the TCRdb call, TRBD1, lacks DNA for checking. CDR3 in amino acids: CASIGGGPGGSPLHF.